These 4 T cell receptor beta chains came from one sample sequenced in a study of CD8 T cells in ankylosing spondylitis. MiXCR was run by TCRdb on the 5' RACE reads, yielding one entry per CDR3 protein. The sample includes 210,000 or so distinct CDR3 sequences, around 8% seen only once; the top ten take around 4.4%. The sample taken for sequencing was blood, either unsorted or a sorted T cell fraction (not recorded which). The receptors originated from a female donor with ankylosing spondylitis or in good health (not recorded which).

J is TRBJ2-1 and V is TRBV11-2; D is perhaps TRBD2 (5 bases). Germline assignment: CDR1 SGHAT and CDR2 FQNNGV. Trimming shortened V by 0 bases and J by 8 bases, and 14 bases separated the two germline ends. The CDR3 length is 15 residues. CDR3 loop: CASSLERGESHEQFF. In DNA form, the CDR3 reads TGTGCCAGCAGCTTAGAACGGGGAGAATCCCATGAGCAGTTCTTC.

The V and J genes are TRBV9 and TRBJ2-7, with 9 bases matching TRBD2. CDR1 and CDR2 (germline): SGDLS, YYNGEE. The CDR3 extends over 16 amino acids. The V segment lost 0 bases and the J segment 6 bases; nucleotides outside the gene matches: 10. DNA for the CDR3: TGTGCCAGCAGCGTAGATTCTGGCGGGAGGGCCTCCGAGCAGTACTTC. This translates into CASSVDSGGRASEQYF.

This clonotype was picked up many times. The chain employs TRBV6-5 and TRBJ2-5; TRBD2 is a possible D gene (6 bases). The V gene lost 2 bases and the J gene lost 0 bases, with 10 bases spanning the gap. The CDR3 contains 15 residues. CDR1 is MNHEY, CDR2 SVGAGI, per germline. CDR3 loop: CASSYSPGDQETQYF. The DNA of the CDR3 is TGTGCCAGCAGTTACAGTCCGGGGGACCAAGAGACCCAGTACTTC.

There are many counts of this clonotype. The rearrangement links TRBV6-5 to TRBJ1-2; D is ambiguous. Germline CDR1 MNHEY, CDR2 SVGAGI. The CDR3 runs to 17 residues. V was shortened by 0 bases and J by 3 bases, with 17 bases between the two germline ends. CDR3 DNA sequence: TGTGCCAGCAGTTACTCAGATCGGGTGAAACGTGACTATGGCTACACCTTC. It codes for CASSYSDRVKRDYGYTF.